The clone carrying this T cell receptor beta chain was observed a few times. What it recognizes is unknown. This sample was included in a study of cytomegalovirus exposure and HLA in healthy donors. Overall study findings and caveats: Earlier analysis found most TCR beta V segments productive about 87% or about 30% of the time. Relative to equally common others, HLA-associated TCR beta chains showed greater clonal expansion in a later analysis. It was only CMV serostatus that was available as immune exposure information.

Germline CDR1 reads SGDLS; CDR2 reads YYNGEE. V gave up 3 bases and J gave up 4 bases, with 14 bases separating them. The CDR3 extends over 15 amino acids. Primers for the PCR totalled 60 Vbeta and 13 Jbeta. Generated by immunoSEQ multiplex PCR, the TCRdb table keeps only in-frame clones and is missing some. The sample gives fewer than 200,000 clones, around 82% of which show up once; roughly 1% is in the top ten. The sequence derives from a man aged 25-40 years in good health and CMV-seronegative. Sequencing was carried out using PBMCs. The rearrangement joins TRBV9 to TRBJ2-1, with a weak D call TRBD2 (5 bases). In DNA, the CDR3 is TGTGCCAGCAGCGGTTTAGCGTTACCTTACAATGAGCAGTTCTTC. Residues: CASSGLALPYNEQFF.